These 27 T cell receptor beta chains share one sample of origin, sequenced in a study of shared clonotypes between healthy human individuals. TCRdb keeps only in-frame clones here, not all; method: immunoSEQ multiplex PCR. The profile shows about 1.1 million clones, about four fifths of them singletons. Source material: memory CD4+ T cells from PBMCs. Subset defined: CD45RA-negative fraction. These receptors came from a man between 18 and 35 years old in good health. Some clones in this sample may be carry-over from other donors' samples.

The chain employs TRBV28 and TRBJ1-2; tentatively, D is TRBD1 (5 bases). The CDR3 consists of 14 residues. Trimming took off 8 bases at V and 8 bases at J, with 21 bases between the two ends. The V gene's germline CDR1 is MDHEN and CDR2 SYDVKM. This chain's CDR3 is CASQTPGRGEGYTF. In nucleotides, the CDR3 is TGTGCCAGCCAAACCCCAGGGAGAGGTGAGGGCTACACCTTC.

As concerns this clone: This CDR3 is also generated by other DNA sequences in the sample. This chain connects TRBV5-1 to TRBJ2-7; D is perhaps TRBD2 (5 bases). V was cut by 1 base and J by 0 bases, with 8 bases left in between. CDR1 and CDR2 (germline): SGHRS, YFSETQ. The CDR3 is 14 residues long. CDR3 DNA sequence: TGCGCCAGCAGCTTGATCACTAGCTCCTACGAGCAGTACTTC. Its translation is CASSLITSSYEQYF.

The CDR3 DNA reads TGTGCCAGCGCCTGGACAGGGGTATATGGCTACACCTTC. The encoded protein is CASAWTGVYGYTF. This chain uses TRBV6-1 with TRBJ1-2, with TRBD1 matching over 9 bases. CDR1 and CDR2 (germline): MNHNS, SASEGT. After removal of 8 bases from V and 5 bases from J, the junction contained 6 bases not matched to a gene. The CDR3 extends over 13 amino acids.

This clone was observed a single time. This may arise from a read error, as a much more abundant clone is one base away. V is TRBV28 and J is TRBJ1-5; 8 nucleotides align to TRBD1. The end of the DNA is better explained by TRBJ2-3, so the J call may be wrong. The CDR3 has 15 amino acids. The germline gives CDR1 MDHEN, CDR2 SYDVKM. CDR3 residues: CASSLPGQAYQPQYF. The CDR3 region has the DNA TGTGCCAGCAGTTTGCCGGGACAGGCCTATCAGCCCCAGTATTTT.

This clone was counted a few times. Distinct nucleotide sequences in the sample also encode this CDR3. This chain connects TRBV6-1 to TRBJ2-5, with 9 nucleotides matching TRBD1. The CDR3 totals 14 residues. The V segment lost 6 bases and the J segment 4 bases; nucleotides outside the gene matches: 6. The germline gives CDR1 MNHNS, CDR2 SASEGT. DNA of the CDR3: TGTGCCAGCAGGAGGGGACAGGGAGGAGAGACCCAGTACTTC. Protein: CASRRGQGGETQYF.

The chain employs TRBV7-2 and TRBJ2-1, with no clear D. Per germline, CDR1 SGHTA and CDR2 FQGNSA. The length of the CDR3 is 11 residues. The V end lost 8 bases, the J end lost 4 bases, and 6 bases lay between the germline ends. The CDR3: CASGLYNEQFF. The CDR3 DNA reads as TGTGCCAGCGGTCTATACAATGAGCAGTTCTTC. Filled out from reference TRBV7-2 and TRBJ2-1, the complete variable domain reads GAGVSQSPSNKVTEKGKDVELRCDPISGHTALYWYRQSLGQGLEFLIYFQGNSAPDKSGLPSDRFSAERTGGSVSTLTIQRTQQEDSAVYLCASGLYNEQFFGPGTRLTVL.

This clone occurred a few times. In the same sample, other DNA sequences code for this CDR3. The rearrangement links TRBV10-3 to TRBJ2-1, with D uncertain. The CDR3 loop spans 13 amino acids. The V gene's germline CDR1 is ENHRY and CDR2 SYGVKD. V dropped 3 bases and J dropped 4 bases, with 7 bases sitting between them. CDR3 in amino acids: CAISESAYNEQFF. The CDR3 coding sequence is TGTGCCATCAGTGAATCGGCTTACAATGAGCAGTTCTTC.

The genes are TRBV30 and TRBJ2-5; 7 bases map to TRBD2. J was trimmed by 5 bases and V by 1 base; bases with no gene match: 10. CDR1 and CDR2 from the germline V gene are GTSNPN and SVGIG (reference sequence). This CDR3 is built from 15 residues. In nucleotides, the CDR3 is TGTGCCTGGAGTGCCCCCGGGGGAGGGGAGGAGACCCAGTACTTC. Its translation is CAWSAPGGGEETQYF.

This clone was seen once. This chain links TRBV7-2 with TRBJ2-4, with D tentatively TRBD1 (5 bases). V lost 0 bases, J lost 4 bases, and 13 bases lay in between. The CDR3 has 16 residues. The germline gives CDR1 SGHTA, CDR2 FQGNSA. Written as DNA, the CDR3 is TGTGCCAGCAGCTTAGCCGGACAAATGGGTAAAAACATTCAGTACTTC. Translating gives CASSLAGQMGKNIQYF.

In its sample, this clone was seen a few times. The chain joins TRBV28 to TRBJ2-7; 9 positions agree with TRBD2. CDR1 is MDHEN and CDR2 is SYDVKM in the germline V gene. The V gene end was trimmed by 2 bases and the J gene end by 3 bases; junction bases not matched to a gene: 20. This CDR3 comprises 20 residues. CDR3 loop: CASSLRALGLAGYYHYEQYF. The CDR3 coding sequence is TGTGCCAGCAGTTTAAGGGCTTTGGGGCTAGCGGGATACTACCACTACGAGCAGTACTTC.

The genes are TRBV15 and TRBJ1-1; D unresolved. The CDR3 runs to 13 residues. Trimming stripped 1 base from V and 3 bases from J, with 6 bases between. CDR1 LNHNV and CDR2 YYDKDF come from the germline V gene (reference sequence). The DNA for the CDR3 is TGTGCCACCAGCAGAGTTGGGGACACTGAAGCTTTCTTT. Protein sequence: CATSRVGDTEAFF.

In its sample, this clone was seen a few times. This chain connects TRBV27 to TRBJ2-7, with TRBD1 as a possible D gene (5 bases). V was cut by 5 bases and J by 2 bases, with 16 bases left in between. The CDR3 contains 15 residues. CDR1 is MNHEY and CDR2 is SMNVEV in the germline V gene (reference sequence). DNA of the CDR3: TGTGCCAGCAGTACCCAGGGCAGTCATCCCTACGAGCAGTACTTC. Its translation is CASSTQGSHPYEQYF.

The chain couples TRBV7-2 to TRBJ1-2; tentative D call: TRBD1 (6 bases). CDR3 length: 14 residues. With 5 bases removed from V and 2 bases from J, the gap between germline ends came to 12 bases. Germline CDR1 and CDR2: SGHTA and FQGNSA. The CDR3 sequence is CASSPSDRNYGYTF. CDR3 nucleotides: TGTGCCAGCAGCCCCTCGGACAGAAACTATGGCTACACCTTC. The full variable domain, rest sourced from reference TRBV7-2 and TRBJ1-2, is GAGVSQSPSNKVTEKGKDVELRCDPISGHTALYWYRQSLGQGLEFLIYFQGNSAPDKSGLPSDRFSAERTGGSVSTLTIQRTQQEDSAVYLCASSPSDRNYGYTFGSGTRLTVV.

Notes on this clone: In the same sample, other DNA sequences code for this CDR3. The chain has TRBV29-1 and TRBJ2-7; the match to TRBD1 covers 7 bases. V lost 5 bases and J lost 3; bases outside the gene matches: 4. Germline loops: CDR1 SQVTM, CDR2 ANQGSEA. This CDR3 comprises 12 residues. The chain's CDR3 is CSVRDRVYEQYF. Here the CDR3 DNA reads TGCAGCGTTCGGGACAGAGTCTACGAGCAGTACTTC.

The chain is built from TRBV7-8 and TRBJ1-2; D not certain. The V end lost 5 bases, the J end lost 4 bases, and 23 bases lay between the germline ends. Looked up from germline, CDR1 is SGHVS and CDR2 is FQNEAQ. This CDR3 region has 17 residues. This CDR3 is CASSLVQSGRTLYGYTF. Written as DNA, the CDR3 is TGTGCCAGCAGCCTGGTGCAGTCGGGCCGCACACTCTATGGCTACACCTTC.

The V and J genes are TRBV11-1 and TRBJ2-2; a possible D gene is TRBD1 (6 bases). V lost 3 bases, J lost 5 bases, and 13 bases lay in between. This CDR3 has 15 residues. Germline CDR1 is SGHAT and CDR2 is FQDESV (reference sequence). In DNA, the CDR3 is TGTGCCAGCAGCTTTTATGGGGGCGTGACCGGGGAGCTGTTTTTT. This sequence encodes CASSFYGGVTGELFF.

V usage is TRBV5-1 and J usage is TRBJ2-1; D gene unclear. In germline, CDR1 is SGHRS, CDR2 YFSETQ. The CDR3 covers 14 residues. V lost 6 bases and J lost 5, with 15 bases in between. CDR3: CASTESSGNNEQFF. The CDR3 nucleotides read TGCGCCAGCACCGAAAGCTCGGGTAACAATGAGCAGTTCTTC.

Written as DNA, the CDR3 is TGTGCCAGCAGCGGAGCGGGACCAGTACAGCCCCAGCATTTT. Protein product: CASSGAGPVQPQHF. J is TRBJ1-5 and V is TRBV6-1, with D perhaps TRBD1 (5 bases). V lost 6 bases and J lost 7, with 16 bases in between. There are 14 residues in the CDR3. Germline-derived CDR1 and CDR2 are MNHNS and SASEGT.

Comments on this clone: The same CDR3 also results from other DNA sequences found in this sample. The CDR3 region is CASSPRETQYF. The CDR3 bases are TGTGCCAGCAGTCCCAGGGAGACCCAGTACTTC. This rearrangement joins TRBV7-2 to TRBJ2-5; D is uncertain. This CDR3 is 11 amino acids long. The V end lost 6 bases, the J end lost 5 bases, and 7 bases lay between the germline ends. Germline-derived CDR1 and CDR2 are SGHTA and FQGNSA.

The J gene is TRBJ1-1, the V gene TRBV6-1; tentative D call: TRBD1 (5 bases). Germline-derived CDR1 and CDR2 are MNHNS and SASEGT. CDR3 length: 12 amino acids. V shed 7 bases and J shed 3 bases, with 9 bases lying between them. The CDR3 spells CASKEGYTEAFF. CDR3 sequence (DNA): TGTGCCAGCAAGGAGGGGTACACTGAAGCTTTCTTT.

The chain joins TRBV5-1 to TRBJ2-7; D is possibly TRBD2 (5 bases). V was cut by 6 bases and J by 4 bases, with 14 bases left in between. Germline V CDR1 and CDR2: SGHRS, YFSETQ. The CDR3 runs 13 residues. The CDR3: CASNMGVGYEQYF. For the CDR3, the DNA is TGCGCCAGCAACATGGGAGTAGGGTACGAGCAGTACTTC.

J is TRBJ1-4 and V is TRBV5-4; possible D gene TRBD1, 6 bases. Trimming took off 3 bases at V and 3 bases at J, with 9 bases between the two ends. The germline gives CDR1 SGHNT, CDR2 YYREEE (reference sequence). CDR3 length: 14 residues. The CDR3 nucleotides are TGTGCCAGCAGCTACAGGGCGGCTAATGAAAAACTGTTTTTT. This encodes CASSYRAANEKLFF.

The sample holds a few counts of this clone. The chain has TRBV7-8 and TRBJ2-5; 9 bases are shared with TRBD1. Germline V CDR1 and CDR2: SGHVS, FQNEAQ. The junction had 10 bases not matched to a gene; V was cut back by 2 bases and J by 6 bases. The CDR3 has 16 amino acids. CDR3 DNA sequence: TGTGCCAGCAGCTTACTTTCACAGGGGGCTGGAAAGACCCAGTACTTC. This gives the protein CASSLLSQGAGKTQYF.

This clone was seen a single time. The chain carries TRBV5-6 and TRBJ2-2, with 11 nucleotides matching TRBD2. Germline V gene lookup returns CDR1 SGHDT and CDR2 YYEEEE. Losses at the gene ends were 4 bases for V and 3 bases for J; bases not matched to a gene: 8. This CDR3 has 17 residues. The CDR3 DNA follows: TGTGCCAGCAGCGATGGGACTAGCGGACTATACACCGGGGAGCTGTTTTTT. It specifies CASSDGTSGLYTGELFF. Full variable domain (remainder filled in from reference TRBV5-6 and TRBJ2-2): DAGVTQSPTHLIKTRGQQVTLRCSPKSGHDTVSWYQQALGQGPQFIFQYYEEEERQRGNFPDRFSGHQFPNYSSELNVNALLLGDSALYLCASSDGTSGLYTGELFFGEGSRLTVL.

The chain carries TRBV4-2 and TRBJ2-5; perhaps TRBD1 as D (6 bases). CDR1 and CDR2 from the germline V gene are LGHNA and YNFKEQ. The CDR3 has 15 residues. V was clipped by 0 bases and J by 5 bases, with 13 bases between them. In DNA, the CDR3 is TGTGCCAGCAGCCAAGATTTGGGGGCTGGGGAGACCCAGTACTTC. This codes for CASSQDLGAGETQYF.

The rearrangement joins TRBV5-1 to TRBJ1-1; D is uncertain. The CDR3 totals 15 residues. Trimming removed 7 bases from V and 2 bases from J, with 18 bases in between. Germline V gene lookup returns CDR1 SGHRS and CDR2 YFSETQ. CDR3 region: CASATTLISNTEAFF. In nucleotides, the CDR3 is TGCGCCAGCGCGACGACCTTGATTTCTAACACTGAAGCTTTCTTT.

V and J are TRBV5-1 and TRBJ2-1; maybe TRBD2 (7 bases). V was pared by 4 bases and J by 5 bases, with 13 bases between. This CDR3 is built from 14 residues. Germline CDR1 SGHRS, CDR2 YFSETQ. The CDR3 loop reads CASSPGGGNNEQFF. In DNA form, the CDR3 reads TGCGCCAGCAGCCCGGGGGGCGGGAACAATGAGCAGTTCTTC.